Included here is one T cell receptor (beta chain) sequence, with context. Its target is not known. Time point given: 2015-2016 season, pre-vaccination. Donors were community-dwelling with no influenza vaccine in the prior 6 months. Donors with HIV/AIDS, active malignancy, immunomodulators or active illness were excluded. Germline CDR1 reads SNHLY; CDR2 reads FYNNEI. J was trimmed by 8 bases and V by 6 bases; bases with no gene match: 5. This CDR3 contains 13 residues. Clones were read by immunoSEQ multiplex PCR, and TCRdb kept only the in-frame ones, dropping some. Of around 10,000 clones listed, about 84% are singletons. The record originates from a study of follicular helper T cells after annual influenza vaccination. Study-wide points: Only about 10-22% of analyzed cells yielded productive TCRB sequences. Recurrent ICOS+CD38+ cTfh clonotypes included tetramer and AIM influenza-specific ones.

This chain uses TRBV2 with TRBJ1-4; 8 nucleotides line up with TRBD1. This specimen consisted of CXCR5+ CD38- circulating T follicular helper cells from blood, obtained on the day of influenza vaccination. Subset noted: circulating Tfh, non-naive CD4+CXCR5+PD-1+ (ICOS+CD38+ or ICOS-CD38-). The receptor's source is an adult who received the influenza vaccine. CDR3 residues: CASRQGQGEKLFF. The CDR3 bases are TGTGCCAGCAGACAAGGACAGGGAGAAAAACTGTTTTTT.